This TCR beta chain derives from a study of shared clonotypes between healthy human individuals. Notes on the study in general: Few donors restricted represented genetic and exposure-history diversity.

The protocol was immunoSEQ multiplex PCR, while the TCRdb copy is restricted to in-frame clones and leaves out a portion. The data show around 2,000,000 clones, 85% to 95% seen once. With regard to this clone: Its antigen is unidentified.

The germline CDR1 and CDR2 sequences are MNHNS and SASEGT. The CDR3 is 13 residues long. V lost 3 bases and J lost 9, with 11 bases in between. This receptor was obtained from a man aged 18 to 29 in good health. Source material: naive CD4+ T cells sorted from blood. As to subset: CD45RA+ positively selected. The chain employs TRBV6-1 and TRBJ2-2; tentatively, D is TRBD1 (5 bases). CDR3 coding DNA: TGTGCCAGCAGTGAGGGTGGGGCCCGGGAGCTGTTTTTT. Translated: CASSEGGARELFF.